Below, 9 T cell receptor beta chains from the same sample are listed, as sequenced in a study of T cells in narcolepsy. The method was immunoSEQ multiplex PCR; TCRdb's version includes in-frame clones alone and lacks a portion of them. The table has approximately 28,000 clones, around 84% seen once. The material sequenced was memory (CD45RA-) CD4+ T cells from blood. The source is a human donor in good health.

The chain links TRBV10-2 to TRBJ2-7; D is perhaps TRBD2 (5 bases). The CDR3 loop spans 15 amino acids. CDR1 and CDR2 (germline): WSHSY, SAAADI. The ends were cut back, 3 bases at V and 2 bases at J, with 14 bases in the middle. The CDR3 reads CASSESSGVTYEQYF. CDR3 sequence (DNA): TGCGCCAGCAGTGAAAGCTCCGGGGTCACCTACGAGCAGTACTTC.

V usage is TRBV7-2 and J usage is TRBJ1-1; D gene uncertain. The CDR3 loop spans 13 amino acids. CDR1 SGHTA and CDR2 FQGNSA come from the germline V gene. With 1 base removed from V and 1 base from J, the gap between germline ends came to 4 bases. CDR3 nucleotides: TGTGCCAGCAGCTTAGTACGGAACACTGAAGCTTTCTTT. Protein sequence: CASSLVRNTEAFF.

This sequence joins TRBV7-3 and TRBJ1-1; D gene unclear. V dropped 4 bases and J dropped 6 bases, with 12 bases sitting between them. There are 13 residues in the CDR3. The germline V gene encodes CDR1 SGHTA and CDR2 FQGTGA. The CDR3 region has the DNA TGTGCCAGCAGCTCCTCCCTCGGGTCTGAAGCTTTCTTT. Translation: CASSSSLGSEAFF.

As regards this clone: The sample contains more than one DNA sequence encoding this CDR3. The V call is TRBV13, the J call TRBJ2-7; D unresolved. The CDR3 runs to 15 residues. Trimming removed 5 bases from V and 3 bases from J, with 17 bases in between. CDR1 is PRHDT, CDR2 FYEKMQ, per germline (reference sequence). For the CDR3, the DNA is TGTGCCAGCAGCCTATGGACCCTCGGCCACTACGAGCAGTACTTC. It translates to CASSLWTLGHYEQYF.

The genes are TRBV6-1 and TRBJ2-7, with a weak D call TRBD1 (6 bases). Germline loops: CDR1 MNHNS, CDR2 SASEGT. This CDR3 has 11 amino acids. Trimming shortened V by 7 bases and J by 2 bases, and 6 bases separated the two germline ends. The CDR3 bases are TGTGCCAGCACAGGGGCCTACGAGCAGTACTTC. Translation: CASTGAYEQYF.

This clone was detected once. The chain employs TRBV5-4 and TRBJ2-2; 8 positions match TRBD1. The CDR3 has 17 amino acids. Trimming at V came to 3 bases and at J to 6 bases, leaving 13 bases not matched to a gene. Germline V gene sequence: CDR1 SGHNT, CDR2 YYREEE (reference sequence). The CDR3 here is CASSSPGQGAVAGELFF. CDR3 DNA sequence: TGTGCCAGCAGCTCTCCTGGGCAGGGGGCGGTCGCCGGGGAGCTGTTTTTT.

This sequence joins TRBV5-5 and TRBJ2-7, with D maybe TRBD1 (6 bases). V lost 4 bases, J lost 2 bases, and 16 bases lay in between. The germline V gene encodes CDR1 SGHKS and CDR2 YYEKEE (reference sequence). There are 15 residues in the CDR3. The DNA of the CDR3 is TGTGCCAGCAGCCTCTCCGGGACATCTACCTACGAGCAGTACTTC. It encodes CASSLSGTSTYEQYF.

The chain joins TRBV5-8 to TRBJ1-5; D unresolved. This CDR3 has 16 amino acids. With 0 bases removed from V and 0 bases from J, the gap between germline ends came to 10 bases. CDR1 is SGHTS, CDR2 YDEGEE, per germline. The CDR3 region is CASSLGVWDSNQPQHF. CDR3 in DNA: TGTGCCAGCAGCTTGGGGGTTTGGGATAGCAATCAGCCCCAGCATTTT.

V is TRBV29-1 and J is TRBJ1-5; D not resolved. This CDR3 is built from 14 residues. Germline CDR1 and CDR2: SQVTM and ANQGSEA. V was clipped by 4 bases and J by 6 bases, with 16 bases between them. Written as DNA, the CDR3 is TGCAGCGTTGTTCCTACCCCGTTTGCTCAGCCCCAGCATTTT. Protein sequence: CSVVPTPFAQPQHF.